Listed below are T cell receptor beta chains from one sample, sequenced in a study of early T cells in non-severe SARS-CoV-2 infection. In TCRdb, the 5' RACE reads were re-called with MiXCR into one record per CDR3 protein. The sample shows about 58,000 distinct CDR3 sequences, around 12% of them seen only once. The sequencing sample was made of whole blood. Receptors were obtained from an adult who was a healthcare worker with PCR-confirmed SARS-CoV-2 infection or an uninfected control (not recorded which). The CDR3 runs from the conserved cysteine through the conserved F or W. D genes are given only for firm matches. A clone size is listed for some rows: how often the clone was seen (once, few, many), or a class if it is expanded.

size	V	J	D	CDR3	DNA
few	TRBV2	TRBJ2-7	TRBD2	CASTRLAGGHEQHF	TGTGCCAGCACCAGACTAGCGGGAGGGCACGAGCAGCACTTC
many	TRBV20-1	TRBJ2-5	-	CSNARRSETQYF	TGCAGTAACGCCAGGAGGTCAGAGACCCAGTACTTC
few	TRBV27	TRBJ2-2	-	CASSLPGGGSRTGELFF	TGTGCCAGCAGTTTGCCCGGGGGCGGGAGTCGGACCGGGGAGCTGTTTTTT
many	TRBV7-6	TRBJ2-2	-	CASSRDGLNTGELFF	TGTGCCAGCAGCCGGGACGGCCTGAACACCGGGGAGCTGTTTTTT
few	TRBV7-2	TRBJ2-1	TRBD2	CASSLTSGSVNEQFF	TGTGCCAGCAGCTTGACTAGCGGGAGTGTCAATGAGCAGTTCTTC
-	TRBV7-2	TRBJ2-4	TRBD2	CASRREGPAKNIQYF	TGTGCCAGCCGGCGGGAGGGACCTGCCAAAAACATTCAGTACTTC
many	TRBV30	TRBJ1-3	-	CASSGSFSGNTIYF	TGTGCCTCATCCGGCTCCTTCTCTGGAAACACCATATATTTT
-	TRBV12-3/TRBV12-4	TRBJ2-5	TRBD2	CASSPLGTSGTQTQYF	TGTGCCAGCAGTCCACTCGGGACTAGCGGGACGCAGACCCAGTACTTC
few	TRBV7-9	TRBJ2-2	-	CASSLAGAPGTGELFF	TGTGCCAGCAGCTTAGCGGGAGCTCCAGGGACCGGGGAGCTGTTTTTT
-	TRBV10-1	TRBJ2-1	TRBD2	CASSQTSGANNEQFF	TGCGCCAGCAGCCAAACTAGCGGAGCCAACAATGAGCAGTTCTTC
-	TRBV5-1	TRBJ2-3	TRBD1	CASSFDRVGTDTQYF	TGCGCCAGCAGCTTCGACAGGGTCGGCACAGATACGCAGTATTTT
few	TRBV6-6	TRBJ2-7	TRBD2	CASSPRLAGGPYEQYF	TGTGCCAGCAGTCCTAGACTAGCGGGAGGGCCGTACGAGCAGTACTTC
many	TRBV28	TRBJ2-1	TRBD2	CASSSSGTSGRDEQFF	TGTGCCAGCAGTTCCTCCGGGACTAGCGGGAGAGATGAGCAGTTCTTC
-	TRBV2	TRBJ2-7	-	CASSRTGTTYEQYF	TGTGCCAGCAGTCGCACCGGGACAACCTACGAGCAGTACTTC
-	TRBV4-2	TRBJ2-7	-	CASSQLKDPVYEQYF	TGTGCCAGCAGCCAGTTGAAAGATCCCGTTTACGAGCAGTACTTC
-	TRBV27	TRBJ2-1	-	CASQGPTNYNEQFF	TGTGCCAGCCAGGGACCTACAAACTACAATGAGCAGTTCTTC
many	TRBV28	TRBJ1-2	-	CASTARDYGYTF	TGTGCCAGCACGGCCAGAGATTATGGCTACACCTTC
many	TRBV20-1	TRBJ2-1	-	CSGFWSGQPSGEQFF	TGCAGCGGCTTTTGGAGCGGGCAGCCCAGCGGTGAGCAGTTCTTC
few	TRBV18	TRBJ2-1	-	CASSPSQPNEQFF	TGTGCCAGCTCACCATCCCAGCCGAATGAGCAGTTCTTC
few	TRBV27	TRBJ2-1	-	CASSLEAGYNEQFF	TGTGCCAGCAGTTTAGAGGCGGGTTACAATGAGCAGTTCTTC
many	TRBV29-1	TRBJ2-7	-	CSVGTATGHEQYF	TGCAGCGTAGGGACGGCCACGGGACACGAGCAGTACTTC
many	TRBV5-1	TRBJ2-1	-	CASSLSLQSYNEQFF	TGCGCCAGCAGCTTGAGTCTTCAATCCTACAATGAGCAGTTCTTC
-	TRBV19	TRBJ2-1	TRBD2	CASSSRLAGGSNEQFF	TGTGCCAGTAGTAGCCGACTAGCGGGAGGGAGCAATGAGCAGTTCTTC
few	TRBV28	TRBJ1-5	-	CASRSPNQPQHF	TGTGCCAGCAGGTCACCAAATCAGCCCCAGCATTTT
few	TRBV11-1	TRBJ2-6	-	CASSLRASSGANVLTF	TGTGCCAGCAGCTTACGGGCCAGCTCTGGGGCCAACGTCCTGACTTTC
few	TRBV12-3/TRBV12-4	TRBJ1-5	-	CASSPGILEPQHF	TGTGCCAGCAGCCCGGGAATCTTGGAGCCCCAGCATTTT
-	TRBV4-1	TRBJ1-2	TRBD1	CASSRTGVWYGYTF	TGCGCCAGCAGCCGCACAGGGGTATGGTATGGCTACACCTTC
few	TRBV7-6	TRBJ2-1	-	CASSSPQGRKFF	TGTGCCAGCAGCTCCCCCCAAGGGCGAAAGTTCTTC
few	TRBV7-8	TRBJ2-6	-	CASSLVSFSGANVLTF	TGTGCCAGCAGCTTAGTTTCTTTCTCTGGGGCCAACGTCCTGACTTTC
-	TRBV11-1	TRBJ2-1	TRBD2	CASSPRKGGGTYNEQFF	TGTGCCAGCAGCCCTAGGAAAGGCGGGGGTACCTACAATGAGCAGTTCTTC
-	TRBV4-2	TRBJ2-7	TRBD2	CASSQMTSGSYEQYF	TGTGCCAGCAGCCAAATGACTAGCGGGAGCTACGAGCAGTACTTC
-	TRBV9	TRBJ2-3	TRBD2	CASSVVAGGPSTDTQYF	TGTGCCAGCAGCGTAGTGGCGGGAGGGCCCAGCACAGATACGCAGTATTTT
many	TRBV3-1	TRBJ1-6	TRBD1	CASSQDRGFYSPLHF	TGTGCCAGCAGCCAAGACAGGGGGTTTTACTCACCCCTCCACTTT
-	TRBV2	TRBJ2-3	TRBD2	CASSDAQTSGRASDTQYF	TGTGCCAGCAGTGACGCCCAGACTAGCGGGAGGGCCTCAGATACGCAGTATTTT
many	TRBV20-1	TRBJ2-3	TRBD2	CSARDIGGGTDTQYF	TGCAGTGCTAGAGATATCGGGGGGGGCACAGATACGCAGTATTTT
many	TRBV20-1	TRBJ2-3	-	CSARAPGVPLSIGDTQYF	TGCAGTGCTAGAGCACCGGGGGTCCCACTATCTATTGGAGATACGCAGTATTTT
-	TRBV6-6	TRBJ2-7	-	CASGSTGRPNEQYF	TGTGCCAGCGGTAGTACGGGACGCCCCAACGAGCAGTACTTC
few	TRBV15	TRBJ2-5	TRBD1	CATSTPPGTVWF	TGTGCCACCAGCACTCCTCCCGGGACAGTTTGGTTC
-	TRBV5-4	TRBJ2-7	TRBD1	CASSPGQDSSYEQYF	TGTGCCAGCAGCCCGGGACAGGACAGCTCCTACGAGCAGTACTTC
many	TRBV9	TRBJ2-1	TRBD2	CASSVGSGREGWNEQFF	TGTGCCAGCAGCGTAGGCAGCGGGAGGGAAGGCTGGAATGAGCAGTTCTTC
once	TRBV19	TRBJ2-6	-	CASSEGGAGANVLTF	TGTGCCAGTAGTGAAGGCGGGGCTGGGGCCAACGTCCTGACTTTC
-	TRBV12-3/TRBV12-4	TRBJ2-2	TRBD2	CASRPLTSGSIGELFF	TGTGCCAGCAGACCTTTGACTAGCGGGAGCATCGGGGAGCTGTTTTTT
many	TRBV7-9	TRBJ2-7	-	CASSLTGPHEQYF	TGTGCCAGCAGCTTAACAGGGCCCCACGAGCAGTACTTC
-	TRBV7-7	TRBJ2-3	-	CASSPSGPTDTQYF	TGTGCCAGCAGCCCAAGCGGACCCACAGATACGCAGTATTTT
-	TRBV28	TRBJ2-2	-	CASSLTGTTNTGELFF	TGTGCCAGCAGTCTAACCGGGACAACTAACACCGGGGAGCTGTTTTTT
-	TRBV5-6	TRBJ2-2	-	CASSFAPGELFF	TGTGCCAGCAGCTTTGCTCCCGGGGAGCTGTTTTTT
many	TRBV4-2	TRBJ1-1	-	CASSQDRNSNTEAFF	TGTGCCAGCAGCCAAGATCGGAACAGTAACACTGAAGCTTTCTTT
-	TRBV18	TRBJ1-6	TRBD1	CASSPDRKNSPLHF	TGTGCCAGCTCACCGGACAGGAAGAATTCACCCCTCCACTTT
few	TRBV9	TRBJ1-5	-	CASSVGSSNQPQHF	TGTGCCAGCAGCGTAGGATCGAGCAATCAGCCCCAGCATTTT
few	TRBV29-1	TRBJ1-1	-	CSVDSSTEAFF	TGCAGCGTGGACAGTTCCACTGAAGCTTTCTTT
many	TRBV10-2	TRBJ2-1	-	CASSEWNEQFF	TGCGCCAGCAGTGAGTGGAATGAGCAGTTCTTC
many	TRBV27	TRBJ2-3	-	CASGGDITDTQYF	TGTGCCAGCGGTGGGGACATCACAGATACGCAGTATTTT
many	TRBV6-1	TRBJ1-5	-	CASRPISQQPQHF	TGTGCCAGCAGGCCTATCAGTCAACAGCCCCAGCATTTT
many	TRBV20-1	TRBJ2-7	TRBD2	CSAVLAGGPGEQYF	TGCAGTGCAGTATTAGCGGGAGGGCCCGGCGAGCAGTACTTC
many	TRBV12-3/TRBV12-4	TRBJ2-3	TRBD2	CASSFSGASTDTQYF	TGTGCCAGCAGTTTTAGCGGGGCGTCCACAGATACGCAGTATTTT
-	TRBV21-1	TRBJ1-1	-	CASSKGMKLSEAFF	TGTGCCAGCAGCAAAGGAATGAAGCTCAGTGAAGCTTTCTTT
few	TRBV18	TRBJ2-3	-	CASSSQGGVADTQYF	TGTGCCAGCTCATCCCAGGGAGGTGTCGCAGATACGCAGTATTTT
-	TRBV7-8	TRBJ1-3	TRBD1	CASSPRTGSGNTIYF	TGTGCCAGCAGTCCCAGGACAGGTTCTGGAAACACCATATATTTT
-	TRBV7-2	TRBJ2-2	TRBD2	CASSPRAGGLSGELFF	TGTGCCAGCAGCCCCCGAGCGGGAGGGCTGTCCGGGGAGCTGTTTTTT
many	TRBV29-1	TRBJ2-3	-	CSVVRGFGSTDTQYF	TGCAGCGTTGTAAGGGGTTTTGGAAGCACAGATACGCAGTATTTT